Sequencing of this TCR beta chain was carried out in a study of blood T cell repertoires in COVID-19. Across the whole study: Samples taken during acute and convalescent COVID-19 were collected in the United States, Italy and Spain. PBMCs, B-cell-depleted T cells, or T cells were the source of the cDNA or gDNA that made up the material.

In the original workflow: Reference gene primer amplification yielded estimated nucleated cell counts. Assay used: immunoSEQ multiplex PCR; TCRdb lists only in-frame clones, some missing. The V and J calls and clone size were taken over from that table, and D and trimming were inferred from the DNA. The sample lists 75,000 or so clones, over 80% occurring once. This clone was picked up a small number of times. This CDR3 has 13 residues. Trimming removed 4 bases from V and 9 bases from J, with 10 bases in between. Germline-derived CDR1 and CDR2 are MNHEY and SVGEGT. This chain joins TRBV6-2 or TRBV6-3 and TRBJ1-6, with D unclear. The receptor comes from a man in his fifties or sixties with acute or convalescent COVID-19. The specimen was peripheral blood. The CDR3, as DNA: TGTGCCAGCAGTTCACCGACTGTTTCACCCCTCCACTTT. Amino acids: CASSSPTVSPLHF.